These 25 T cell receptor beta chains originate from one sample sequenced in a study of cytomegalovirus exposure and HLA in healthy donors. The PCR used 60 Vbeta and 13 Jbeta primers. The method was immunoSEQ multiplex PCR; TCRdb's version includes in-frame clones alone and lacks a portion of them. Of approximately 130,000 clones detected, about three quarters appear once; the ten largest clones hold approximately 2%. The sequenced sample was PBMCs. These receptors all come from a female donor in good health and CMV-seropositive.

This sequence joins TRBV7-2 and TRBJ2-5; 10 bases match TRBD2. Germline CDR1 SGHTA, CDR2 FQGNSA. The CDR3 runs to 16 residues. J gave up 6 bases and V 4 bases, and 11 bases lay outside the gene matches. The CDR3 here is CASSWGAGGIIQTQYF. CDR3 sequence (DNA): TGTGCCAGCAGCTGGGGAGCGGGGGGGATAATTCAGACCCAGTACTTC. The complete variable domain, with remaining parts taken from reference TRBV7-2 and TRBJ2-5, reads GAGVSQSPSNKVTEKGKDVELRCDPISGHTALYWYRQSLGQGLEFLIYFQGNSAPDKSGLPSDRFSAERTGGSVSTLTIQRTQQEDSAVYLCASSWGAGGIIQTQYFGPGTRLLVL.

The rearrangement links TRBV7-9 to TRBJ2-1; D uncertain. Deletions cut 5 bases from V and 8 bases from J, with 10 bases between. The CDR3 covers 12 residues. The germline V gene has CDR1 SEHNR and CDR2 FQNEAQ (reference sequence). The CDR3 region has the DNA TGTGCCAGCAGCCTCATGGCGGATGAGCAGTTCTTC. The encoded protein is CASSLMADEQFF.

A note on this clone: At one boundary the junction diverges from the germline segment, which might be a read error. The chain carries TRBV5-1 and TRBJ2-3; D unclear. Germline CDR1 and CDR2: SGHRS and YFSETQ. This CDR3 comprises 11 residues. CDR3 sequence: CASCGTNTQYF. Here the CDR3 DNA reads TGCGCCAGCTGTGGCACAAATACGCAGTATTTT.

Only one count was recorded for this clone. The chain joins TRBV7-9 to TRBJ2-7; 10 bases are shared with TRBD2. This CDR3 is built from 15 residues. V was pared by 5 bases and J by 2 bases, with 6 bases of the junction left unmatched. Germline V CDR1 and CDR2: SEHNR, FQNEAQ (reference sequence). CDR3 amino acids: CASSLSGRVAYEQYF. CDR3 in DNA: TGTGCCAGCAGCCTCAGCGGGAGGGTGGCCTACGAGCAGTACTTC. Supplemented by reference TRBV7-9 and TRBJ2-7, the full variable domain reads DTGVSQNPRHKITKRGQNVTFRCDPISEHNRLYWYRQTLGQGPEFLTYFQNEAQLEKSRLLSDRFSAERPKGSFSTLEIQRTEQGDSAMYLCASSLSGRVAYEQYFGPGTRLTVT.

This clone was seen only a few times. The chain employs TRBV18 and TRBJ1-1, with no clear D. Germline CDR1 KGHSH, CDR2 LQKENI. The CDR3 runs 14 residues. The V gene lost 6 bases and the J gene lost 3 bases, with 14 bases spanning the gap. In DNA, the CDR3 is TGTGCCAGCTCTCAACGGCCCCAGGACACTGAAGCTTTCTTT. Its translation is CASSQRPQDTEAFF.

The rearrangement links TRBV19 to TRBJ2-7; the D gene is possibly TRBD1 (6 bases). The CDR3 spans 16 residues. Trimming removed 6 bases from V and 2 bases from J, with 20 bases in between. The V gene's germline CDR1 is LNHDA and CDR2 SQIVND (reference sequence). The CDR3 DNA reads TGTGCCAGTAGCGACACAGGGCGGTTAGGGACCTACGAGCAGTACTTC. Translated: CASSDTGRLGTYEQYF.

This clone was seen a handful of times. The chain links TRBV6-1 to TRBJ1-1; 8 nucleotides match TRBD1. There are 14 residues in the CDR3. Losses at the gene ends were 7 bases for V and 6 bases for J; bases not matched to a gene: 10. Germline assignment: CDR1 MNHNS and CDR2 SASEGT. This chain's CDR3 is CASTTGTGVSEAFF. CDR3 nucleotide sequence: TGTGCCAGCACTACCGGGACAGGAGTATCTGAAGCTTTCTTT.

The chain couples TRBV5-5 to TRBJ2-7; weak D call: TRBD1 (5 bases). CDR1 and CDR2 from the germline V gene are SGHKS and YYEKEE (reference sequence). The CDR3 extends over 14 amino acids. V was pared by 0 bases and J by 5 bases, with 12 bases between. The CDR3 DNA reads TGTGCCAGCAGCTTGGCAGGATTCAGGGACGAGCAGTACTTC. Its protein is CASSLAGFRDEQYF.

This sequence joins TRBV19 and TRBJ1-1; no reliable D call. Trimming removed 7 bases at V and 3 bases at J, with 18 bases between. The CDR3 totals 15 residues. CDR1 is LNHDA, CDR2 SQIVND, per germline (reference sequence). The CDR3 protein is CASTNLGMEDTEAFF. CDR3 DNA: TGTGCCAGTACCAACCTGGGGATGGAGGACACTGAAGCTTTCTTT.

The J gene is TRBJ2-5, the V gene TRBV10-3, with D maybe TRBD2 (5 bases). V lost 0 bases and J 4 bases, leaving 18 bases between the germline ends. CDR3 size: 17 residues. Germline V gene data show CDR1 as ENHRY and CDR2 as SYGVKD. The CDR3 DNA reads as TGTGCCATCAGTGAGTCGTGGGGTGAGGGATCCCCAGAGACCCAGTACTTC. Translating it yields CAISESWGEGSPETQYF.

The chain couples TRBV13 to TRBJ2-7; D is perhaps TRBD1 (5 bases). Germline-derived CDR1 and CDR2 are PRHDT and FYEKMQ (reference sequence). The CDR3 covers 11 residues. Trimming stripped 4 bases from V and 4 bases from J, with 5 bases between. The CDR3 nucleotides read TGTGCCAGCAGCTACAGGTACGAGCAGTACTTC. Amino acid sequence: CASSYRYEQYF.

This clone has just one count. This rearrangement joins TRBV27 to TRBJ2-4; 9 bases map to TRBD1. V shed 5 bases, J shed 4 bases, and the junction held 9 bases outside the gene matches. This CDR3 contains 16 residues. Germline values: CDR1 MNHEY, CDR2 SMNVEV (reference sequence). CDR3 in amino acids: CASSHHRGPSKNIQYF. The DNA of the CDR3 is TGTGCCAGCAGTCATCACAGGGGGCCCTCAAAAAACATTCAGTACTTC.

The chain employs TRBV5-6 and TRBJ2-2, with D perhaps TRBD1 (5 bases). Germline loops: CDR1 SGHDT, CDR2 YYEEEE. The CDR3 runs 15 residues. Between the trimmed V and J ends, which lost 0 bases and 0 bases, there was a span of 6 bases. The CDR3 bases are TGTGCCAGCAGCTTGGTGGGGCCGAACACCGGGGAGCTGTTTTTT. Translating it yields CASSLVGPNTGELFF. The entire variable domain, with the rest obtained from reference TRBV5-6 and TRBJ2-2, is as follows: DAGVTQSPTHLIKTRGQQVTLRCSPKSGHDTVSWYQQALGQGPQFIFQYYEEEERQRGNFPDRFSGHQFPNYSSELNVNALLLGDSALYLCASSLVGPNTGELFFGEGSRLTVL.

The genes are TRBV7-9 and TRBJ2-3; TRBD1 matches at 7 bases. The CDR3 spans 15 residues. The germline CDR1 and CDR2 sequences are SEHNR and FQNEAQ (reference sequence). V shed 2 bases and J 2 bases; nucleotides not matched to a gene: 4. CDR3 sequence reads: CASSLPTGVTDTQYF. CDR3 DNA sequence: TGTGCCAGCAGCTTACCCACAGGGGTCACAGATACGCAGTATTTT.

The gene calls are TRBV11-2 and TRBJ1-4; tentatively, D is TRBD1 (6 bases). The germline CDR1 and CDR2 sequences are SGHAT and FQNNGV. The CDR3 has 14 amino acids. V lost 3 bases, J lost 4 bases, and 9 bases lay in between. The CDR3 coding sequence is TGTGCCAGCAGCTTGAACAGGGATAATGAAAAACTGTTTTTT. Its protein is CASSLNRDNEKLFF.

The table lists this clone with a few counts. The CDR3, as DNA: TGTGCCAGCAAGCGGGGGGGGTCCGATACGCAGTATTTT. This encodes CASKRGGSDTQYF. The V call is TRBV6-1, the J call TRBJ2-3, with 10 nucleotides matching TRBD2. The CDR3 runs 13 residues. V lost 7 bases and J lost 6; bases outside the gene matches: 4. Germline-derived CDR1 and CDR2 are MNHNS and SASEGT.

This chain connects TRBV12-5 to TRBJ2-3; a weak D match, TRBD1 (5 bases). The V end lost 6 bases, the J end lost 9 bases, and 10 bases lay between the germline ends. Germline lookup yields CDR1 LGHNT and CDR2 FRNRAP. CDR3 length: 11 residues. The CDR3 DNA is TGTGCTAGTGGCCAGGGAAACACGCAGTATTTT. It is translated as CASGQGNTQYF.

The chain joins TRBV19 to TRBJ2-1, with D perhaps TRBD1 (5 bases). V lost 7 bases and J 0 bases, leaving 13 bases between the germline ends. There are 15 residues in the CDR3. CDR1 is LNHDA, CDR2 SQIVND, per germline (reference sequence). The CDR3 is CASNPTDSSYNEQFF. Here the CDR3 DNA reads TGTGCCAGTAACCCGACTGACAGCTCCTACAATGAGCAGTTCTTC.

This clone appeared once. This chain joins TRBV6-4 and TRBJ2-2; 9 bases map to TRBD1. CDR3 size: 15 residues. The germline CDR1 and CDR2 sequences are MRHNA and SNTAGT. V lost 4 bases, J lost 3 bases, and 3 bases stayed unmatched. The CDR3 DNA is TGTGCCAGCAGTGTAACAGGGGGCGACACCGGGGAGCTGTTTTTT. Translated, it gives CASSVTGGDTGELFF.

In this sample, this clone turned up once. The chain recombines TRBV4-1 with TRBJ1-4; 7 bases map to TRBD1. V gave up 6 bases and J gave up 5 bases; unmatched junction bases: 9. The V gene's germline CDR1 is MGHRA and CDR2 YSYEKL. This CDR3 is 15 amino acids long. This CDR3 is CASRLAGTANEKLFF. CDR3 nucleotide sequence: TGCGCCAGCAGGCTAGCCGGGACAGCAAATGAAAAACTGTTTTTT.

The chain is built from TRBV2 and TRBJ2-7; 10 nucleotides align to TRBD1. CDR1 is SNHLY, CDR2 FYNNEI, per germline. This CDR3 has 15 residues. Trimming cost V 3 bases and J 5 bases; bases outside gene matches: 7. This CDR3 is CASSDRDRGANEQYF. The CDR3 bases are TGTGCCAGCAGTGATAGGGACAGGGGTGCCAACGAGCAGTACTTC.

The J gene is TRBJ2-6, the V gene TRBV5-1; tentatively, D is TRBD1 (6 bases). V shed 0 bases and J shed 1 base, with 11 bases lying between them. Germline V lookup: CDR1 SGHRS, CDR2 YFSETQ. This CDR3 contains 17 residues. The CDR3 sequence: CASSLGQAISGANVLTF. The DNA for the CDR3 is TGCGCCAGCAGCTTGGGACAGGCGATATCTGGGGCCAACGTCCTGACTTTC.

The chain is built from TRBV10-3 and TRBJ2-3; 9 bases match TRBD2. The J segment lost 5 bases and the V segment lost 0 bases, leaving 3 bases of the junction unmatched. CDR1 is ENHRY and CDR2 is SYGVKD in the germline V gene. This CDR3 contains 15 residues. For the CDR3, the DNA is TGTGCCATCAGTGAGTCGACTAGCGGCAAAGATACGCAGTATTTT. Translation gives CAISESTSGKDTQYF.

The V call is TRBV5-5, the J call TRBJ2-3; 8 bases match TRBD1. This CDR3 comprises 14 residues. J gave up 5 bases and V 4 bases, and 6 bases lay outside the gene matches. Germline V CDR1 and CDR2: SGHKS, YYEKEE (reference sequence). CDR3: CASSLGQGRDTQYF. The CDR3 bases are TGTGCCAGCAGCCTCGGACAGGGTCGAGATACGCAGTATTTT.

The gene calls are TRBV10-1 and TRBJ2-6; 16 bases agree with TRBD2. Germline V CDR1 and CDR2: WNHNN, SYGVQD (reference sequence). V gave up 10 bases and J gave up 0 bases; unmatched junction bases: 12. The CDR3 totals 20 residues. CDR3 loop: CANPLMGLAGGLSGANVLTF. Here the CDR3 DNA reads TGCGCCAACCCCTTAATGGGACTAGCGGGAGGGCTCTCTGGGGCCAACGTCCTGACTTTC.